This T cell receptor (beta chain) derives from a study of multiple sclerosis patients with progressive multifocal leukoencephalopathy. Study-wide results and caveats: Before and during natalizumab, the clones expanded at PML already existed.

Every PCR reaction included synthetic inline CDR3 controls for all V-J pairings. Sequenced by immunoSEQ multiplex PCR; TCRdb stores in-frame clones only, minus some. The data show tens of thousands of clones, around 90% seen once. Details on this clone: Its antigen is not known.

Stated time point: 12 to 13 months of natalizumab therapy. Samples T1 and T2 were drawn at 6 and 12 months of therapy, respectively. The V gene lost 7 bases and the J gene lost 6 bases, with 12 bases spanning the gap. Germline lookup yields CDR1 SQVTM and CDR2 ANQGSEA. There are 11 residues in the CDR3. The chain combines TRBV29-1 with TRBJ1-2; D not resolved. The clonotype was recovered from a human donor with multiple sclerosis. The sequences come from PBMCs, collected from a patient treated with natalizumab. CDR3 sequence reads: CSARQEDGYTF. The CDR3 DNA reads TGCAGCGCCCGGCAGGAGGATGGCTACACCTTC.